This T cell receptor beta chain was profiled in a study of PD-1 blockade in classical Hodgkin lymphoma. Overall study findings and caveats: The authors have not defined what causes the repertoire differences, possibly disease activity or prior therapy. Relative to healthy donors, newly diagnosed patients reportedly had lower baseline TCR diversity, which was reported as lower still in relapsed/refractory patients.

Indicated time point: newly diagnosed, previously untreated cHL patient sample. The authors purified CD4+ T cells from thawed PBMCs by magnetic negative selection. PBMCs from patients with newly diagnosed, untreated classical Hodgkin lymphoma served as a comparison group for the relapsed/refractory trial patients. As to this clone: Its antigen is not identified.

Profiled with immunoSEQ multiplex PCR; TCRdb holds only in-frame clones, not every one. The repertoire holds 22,000 or so clones, with approximately 92% as singletons. This clonotype originated in a human donor with classical Hodgkin lymphoma. Specimen: CD4+ T cells from blood.

CDR3 residues: CASRPLTGDNSPLHF. In DNA form, the CDR3 reads TGTGCCAGCAGGCCTCTGACAGGGGATAATTCACCCCTCCACTTT. This chain joins TRBV6-6 and TRBJ1-6; TRBD1 agrees at 8 bases. The trim removed 6 bases at V and 5 bases at J, leaving 6 bases unmatched. Germline assignment: CDR1 MNHNY and CDR2 SVGAGI (reference sequence). CDR3 length equals 15 residues.